The 27 T cell receptor beta chains in this list originate from one sample, sequenced in a study of beta chain features in type 1 diabetes. The authors reverse transcribed all of the isolated RNA, so sequencing captured expressed TCRB transcripts. Sequencing used immunoSEQ multiplex PCR; TCRdb keeps in-frame clones, though not all of them. The sample carries 130,000 to 150,000 clones, 48% recorded once. The sequenced material came from Tregs from blood. These receptors originate from a man between 18 and 29 years old in good health.

Worth noting for this clone: Other DNA sequences in the sample encode the same CDR3. This chain connects TRBV2 to TRBJ2-3; 10 bases are shared with TRBD2. J was trimmed by 6 bases and V by 0 bases; bases with no gene match: 3. CDR3 size: 15 residues. CDR1 is SNHLY, CDR2 FYNNEI, per germline. CDR3 protein: CASSEAPSGSDTQYF. The CDR3, as DNA: TGTGCCAGCAGTGAAGCCCCTAGCGGGAGCGATACGCAGTATTTT.

This chain uses TRBV5-4 with TRBJ2-7; maybe TRBD2 (5 bases). The V gene lost 0 bases and the J gene lost 3 bases, with 10 bases spanning the gap. Germline CDR1 and CDR2: SGHNT and YYREEE (reference sequence). The CDR3 has 14 residues. The chain's CDR3 is CASSLEPGSYEQYF. CDR3 in DNA: TGTGCCAGCAGCTTGGAACCGGGGAGCTACGAGCAGTACTTC.

This sequence joins TRBV9 and TRBJ2-1; 11 nucleotides agree with TRBD2. Germline V gene lookup returns CDR1 SGDLS and CDR2 YYNGEE. The junction had 3 bases not matched to a gene; V was cut back by 3 bases and J by 10 bases. This CDR3 contains 13 residues. Here the CDR3 DNA reads TGTGCCAGCAGCGCCCGGACTAGCGGGGAGCAGTTCTTC. Its translation: CASSARTSGEQFF.

The chain recombines TRBV30 with TRBJ1-6; D not resolved. Trimming took 4 bases from V and 7 from J, leaving 5 bases between them. Germline CDR1 and CDR2: GTSNPN and SVGIG (reference sequence). The CDR3 is 11 residues long. The CDR3 loop is CAWNSNSPLHF. In nucleotides, the CDR3 is TGTGCCTGGAATTCGAATTCACCCCTCCACTTT.

This clone has only one observation. CDR3 nucleotides: TGTGCCAGCAGTTTGGGGACTAGCGGGAGATGGGGCACAGATACGCAGTATTTT. Encoded protein: CASSLGTSGRWGTDTQYF. The rearrangement uses TRBV27 and TRBJ2-3; 14 positions agree with TRBD2. CDR3 size: 18 residues. Germline V gives CDR1 MNHEY, CDR2 SMNVEV (reference sequence). After removal of 3 bases from V and 1 base from J, the junction contained 6 bases not matched to a gene.

The chain links TRBV30 to TRBJ2-7; 9 bases match TRBD2. The V and J ends lost 0 bases and 5 bases, in that order; junction bases with no gene match: 2. Looked up from germline, CDR1 is GTSNPN and CDR2 is SVGIG (reference sequence). This CDR3 is built from 13 residues. CDR3 loop: CAWSVRLADEQYF. The CDR3 region has the DNA TGTGCCTGGAGTGTAAGACTAGCGGACGAGCAGTACTTC. The full variable domain, with the rest looked up from reference TRBV30 and TRBJ2-7, is SQTIHQWPATLVQPVGSPLSLECTVEGTSNPNLYWYRQAAGRGLQLLFYSVGIGQISSEVPQNLSASRPQDRQFILSSKKLLLSDSGFYLCAWSVRLADEQYFGPGTRLTVT.

The chain combines TRBV6-6 with TRBJ2-5; 15 nucleotides line up with TRBD2. This CDR3 is built from 16 residues. The junction had 5 bases not matched to a gene; V was cut back by 4 bases and J by 5 bases. In germline, CDR1 is MNHNY, CDR2 SVGAGI (reference sequence). The CDR3, as DNA: TGTGCCAGCAGTTTCCCCGGACTAGCGGGGGGGGAGACCCAGTACTTC. Translated, it gives CASSFPGLAGGETQYF.

The sample holds a few counts of this clone. The chain links TRBV10-3 to TRBJ1-3; D is perhaps TRBD1 (6 bases). The CDR3 length is 18 residues. The V end was cut by 3 bases, the J end by 4 bases, with 22 bases between. Germline CDR1 and CDR2: ENHRY and SYGVKD. The CDR3 region is CAISEGDVGRGYGNTIYF. CDR3 DNA sequence: TGTGCCATCAGTGAAGGTGATGTCGGCAGGGGTTACGGAAACACCATATATTTT.

A few counts support this clone. The rearrangement links TRBV11-2 to TRBJ1-2; tentative D call: TRBD1 (5 bases). This CDR3 region has 14 residues. V gave up 1 base and J gave up 6 bases, with 12 bases separating them. The germline V gene encodes CDR1 SGHAT and CDR2 FQNNGV. Written as DNA, the CDR3 is TGTGCCAGCAGCTTAGTTCAGGGTGCGGATGGCTACACCTTC. The encoded protein is CASSLVQGADGYTF.

The V and J genes are TRBV7-9 and TRBJ1-2; the D is unclear. The CDR3 runs to 13 residues. Per the germline V gene, CDR1 is SEHNR and CDR2 is FQNEAQ (reference sequence). V lost 4 bases and J lost 1, with 7 bases in between. CDR3 DNA: TGTGCCAGCAGCTCCACAGATAACTATGGCTACACCTTC. It specifies CASSSTDNYGYTF.

Written as DNA, the CDR3 is TGTGCCAGCAGCGTATACTCTAGCGGGGTAAATACGCAGTATTTT. It specifies CASSVYSSGVNTQYF. The chain has TRBV9 and TRBJ2-3; TRBD2 agrees at 9 bases. V trimming: 1 base; J trimming: 7 bases; junction bases outside the gene matches: 7. The germline V gene has CDR1 SGDLS and CDR2 YYNGEE. This CDR3 has 15 residues. Full variable domain (rest looked up from reference TRBV9 and TRBJ2-3): DSGVTQTPKHLITATGQRVTLRCSPRSGDLSVYWYQQSLDQGLQFLIQYYNGEERAKGNILERFSAQQFPDLHSELNLSSLELGDSALYFCASSVYSSGVNTQYFGPGTRLTVL.

This rearrangement joins TRBV9 to TRBJ2-5, with D possibly being TRBD2 (6 bases). Trimming left V 4 bases short and J 12 bases short, with 22 bases between. CDR1 is SGDLS, CDR2 YYNGEE, per germline. This CDR3 region has 14 residues. The DNA of the CDR3 is TGTGCCAGCAGCCCTCGGGACTGGGGTGGGGGAAAGTACTTC. Amino acids: CASSPRDWGGGKYF.

This clone was seen a few times. The rearrangement joins TRBV30 to TRBJ2-7, with D possibly being TRBD2 (6 bases). CDR3 length equals 13 residues. CDR1 and CDR2 from the germline V gene are GTSNPN and SVGIG (reference sequence). Trimming removed 3 bases at V and 4 bases at J, with 13 bases between. CDR3 DNA sequence: TGTGCCTGGAGCCGGGGACTGCTTTACGAGCAGTACTTC. It yields the protein CAWSRGLLYEQYF.

A few counts support this clone. J is TRBJ2-7 and V is TRBV7-9; D is possibly TRBD1 (5 bases). The CDR3 consists of 12 residues. Deletions cut 2 bases from V and 6 bases from J, with 8 bases between. The V gene's germline CDR1 is SEHNR and CDR2 FQNEAQ (reference sequence). In DNA form, the CDR3 reads TGTGCCAGCAGCTTAATGCAGGGCGAGCAGTACTTC. Encoded protein: CASSLMQGEQYF.

This clone turned up a few times. The rearrangement links TRBV18 to TRBJ2-1, with 10 bases that match TRBD1. The CDR3 consists of 16 residues. Per germline, CDR1 KGHSH and CDR2 LQKENI. The junction had 6 bases not matched to a gene; V was cut back by 4 bases and J by 3 bases. In DNA, the CDR3 is TGTGCCAGCTCACGCGGACAGGGGGGCATCTACAATGAGCAGTTCTTC. It translates to CASSRGQGGIYNEQFF.

V is TRBV28 and J is TRBJ1-4; no reliable D call. Germline V CDR1 and CDR2: MDHEN, SYDVKM. Trimming left V 6 bases short and J 7 bases short, with 15 bases between. The CDR3 totals 14 residues. The CDR3 sequence is CASSPPGDGEKLFF. The CDR3, as DNA: TGTGCCAGCAGCCCCCCGGGAGATGGTGAAAAACTGTTTTTT.

This chain links TRBV9 with TRBJ1-2; TRBD1 agrees at 9 bases. CDR1 SGDLS and CDR2 YYNGEE come from the germline V gene. The junction had 8 bases not matched to a gene; V was cut back by 3 bases and J by 8 bases. The length of the CDR3 is 14 residues. CDR3 residues: CASSEPTGTGGYTF. The CDR3, as DNA: TGTGCCAGCAGCGAGCCCACCGGGACAGGGGGCTACACCTTC.

This clone has only one observation. This chain uses TRBV29-1 with TRBJ1-3; no firm D call. The germline V gene encodes CDR1 SQVTM and CDR2 ANQGSEA. The V gene lost 5 bases and the J gene lost 0 bases, with 11 bases spanning the gap. This CDR3 region has 14 residues. In DNA, the CDR3 is TGCAGCGTTAACCGACAAAGCTCTGGAAACACCATATATTTT. It specifies CSVNRQSSGNTIYF.

This chain links TRBV10-3 with TRBJ2-5; 9 nucleotides match TRBD1. The J call is uncertain, as TRBJ2-7 better fits the DNA end. The CDR3 runs to 14 residues. Germline CDR1 and CDR2: ENHRY and SYGVKD. The CDR3 region is CAISTGGLDYEQYF. CDR3 bases: TGTGCCATCAGTACAGGGGGCCTGGACTACGAGCAGTACTTC.

The V call is TRBV7-3, the J call TRBJ2-5; TRBD2 aligns across 7 bases. CDR3 length: 17 amino acids. V trimming: 2 bases; J trimming: 0 bases; junction bases outside the gene matches: 9. Germline V gene data show CDR1 as SGHTA and CDR2 as FQGTGA. In nucleotides, the CDR3 is TGTGCCAGCAGCTTACCCCCGGCCCTAGCGGACCAAGAGACCCAGTACTTC. It translates to CASSLPPALADQETQYF.

The gene calls are TRBV27 and TRBJ2-3; 8 bases are a match to TRBD2. The CDR3 is made up of 17 amino acids. Germline values: CDR1 MNHEY, CDR2 SMNVEV (reference sequence). J gave up 0 bases and V 5 bases, and 10 bases lay outside the gene matches. The CDR3 here is CASSPRLAGPSTDTQYF. The CDR3 DNA reads TGTGCCAGCAGTCCGCGGCTAGCGGGCCCCAGCACAGATACGCAGTATTTT.

The rearrangement joins TRBV10-3 to TRBJ1-3; D unclear. This CDR3 has 13 residues. V lost 6 bases and J lost 3, with 9 bases in between. Germline CDR1 and CDR2: ENHRY and SYGVKD. The CDR3 spells CAIRENSGNTIYF. The CDR3 coding sequence is TGTGCCATCAGGGAGAACAGTGGAAACACCATATATTTT.

The chain couples TRBV6-5 to TRBJ1-2, with 7 positions matching TRBD1. CDR3 length: 13 residues. Germline CDR1 and CDR2: MNHEY and SVGAGI. With V trimmed by 6 bases and J by 8 bases, 9 bases remained unmatched. CDR3 sequence: CASRSQGLGGYTF. Here the CDR3 DNA reads TGTGCCAGCAGATCACAGGGGTTGGGAGGCTACACCTTC.

This clone was detected only a few times. The DNA for the CDR3 is TGTGCCAGCAGCCCATCTTTGGGGGCTAGCGGGAAGAATGAGCAGTTCTTC. It codes for CASSPSLGASGKNEQFF. This rearrangement joins TRBV28 to TRBJ2-1; 9 bases line up with TRBD2. V trimming: 6 bases; J trimming: 7 bases; junction bases outside the gene matches: 16. Germline V gene data show CDR1 as MDHEN and CDR2 as SYDVKM. This CDR3 spans 17 amino acids.

This chain connects TRBV15 to TRBJ2-5, with D perhaps matching TRBD2 (5 bases). V lost 5 bases, J lost 5 bases, and 21 bases lay in between. The germline V gene encodes CDR1 LNHNV and CDR2 YYDKDF (reference sequence). The CDR3 length is 16 residues. DNA for the CDR3: TGTGCCACCAGCCGACCCGTGGGCGGGTCCGCGGAGACCCAGTACTTC. It codes for CATSRPVGGSAETQYF. Full variable domain (remainder filled in from reference TRBV15 and TRBJ2-5): DAMVIQNPRYQVTQFGKPVTLSCSQTLNHNVMYWYQQKSSQAPKLLFHYYDKDFNNEADTPDNFQSRRPNTSFCFLDIRSPGLGDTAMYLCATSRPVGGSAETQYFGPGTRLLVL.

The chain employs TRBV9 and TRBJ1-1; D is undetermined. The V end was cut by 4 bases, the J end by 0 bases, with 13 bases between. Germline V lookup: CDR1 SGDLS, CDR2 YYNGEE. The CDR3 runs to 15 residues. CDR3 sequence: CASSLTDTVNTEAFF. The CDR3 DNA reads as TGTGCCAGCAGCCTTACTGACACGGTGAACACTGAAGCTTTCTTT.

The gene calls are TRBV11-1 and TRBJ2-7; 8 positions agree with TRBD1. J lost 1 base, V lost 4 bases, and 12 bases had no gene match. CDR3 length equals 17 residues. CDR1 and CDR2 from the germline V gene are SGHAT and FQDESV (reference sequence). CDR3 nucleotides: TGTGCCAGCAGCTCAGGGGCCGCGGGACAGGTGTCCTACGAGCAGTACTTC. Protein product: CASSSGAAGQVSYEQYF.